This is a list of T cell receptor beta chains from one sample in a study of blood T cell repertoires in COVID-19. TCRdb keeps only in-frame clones here, not all; method: immunoSEQ multiplex PCR. The profile shows around 160,000 clones, around nine tenths of them singletons. Sequencing was carried out using PBMCs or T cells enriched from blood (not recorded which). The receptors were gathered from a woman aged 25 to 45 with acute COVID-19. Both conserved end residues are part of each CDR3. A D gene is named only where the DNA matches it firmly. Clone size is shown for a subset of rows, as once, few, many or a class of expanded clone.

NA	once	TRBV11-2	TRBJ2-7	TGTGCCAGCAGCTTCCCCGTCTTAGTTGGCGAGCAGTACTTC	CASSFPVLVGEQYF
NA	many	TRBV25-1	TRBJ1-1	TGTGCCAGCAGTGACTATGACAGAGGTGGGACTGAAGCTTTCTTT	CASSDYDRGGTEAFF
TRBD2	NA	TRBV3-1/TRBV3-2	TRBJ2-1	TGTGCCAGCAGCCAACTAGCGGGAAATAGAAATGAGCAGTTCTTC	CASSQLAGNRNEQFF
NA	NA	TRBV7-9	TRBJ1-2	TGTGCCAGCAGCGGAGGCAGCGTCCCCAGAGGGGGCTATGGCTACACCTTC	CASSGGSVPRGGYGYTF
NA	NA	TRBV6-6	TRBJ2-7	TGTGCCAGCAGTCCGGGGGTACAGCCCTACGAGCAGTACTTC	CASSPGVQPYEQYF
NA	NA	TRBV28	TRBJ2-7	TGTGCCAGCCAGAGGGCAGAAAACTCCTACGAGCAGTACTTC	CASQRAENSYEQYF
NA	NA	TRBV7-6	TRBJ2-3	TGTGCCAGCAGCCAGGAGGCGGTTGTAAATACGCAGTATTTT	CASSQEAVVNTQYF
TRBD2	NA	TRBV3-1/TRBV3-2	TRBJ2-7	TGTGCCAGCAGCGAGGGGACTAGCGGGTACGAGCAGTACTTC	CASSEGTSGYEQYF
NA	once	TRBV5-4	TRBJ1-2	TGTGCCAGCAGCTTTGTGGGGGCAGGCGATGGCTACACCTTC	CASSFVGAGDGYTF
TRBD1	NA	TRBV28	TRBJ1-3	TGTGCCAGCAGGCAACAGGGGCAGGGCAGGGAAGGCAGAAACACCATATATTTT	CASRQQGQGREGRNTIYF
NA	NA	TRBV28	TRBJ2-1	TGTGCCAGCAGTCCCTCTTACAATGAGCAGTTCTTC	CASSPSYNEQFF
TRBD1	NA	TRBV18	TRBJ1-5	TGTGCCAGCTCCGGACAGGGGAGTAATCAGCCCCAGCATTTT	CASSGQGSNQPQHF
NA	NA	TRBV4-1	TRBJ1-2	TGCGCCAGCAGCCAAGTATCTACAGGCGGCTACACCTTC	CASSQVSTGGYTF
TRBD1	NA	TRBV9	TRBJ1-1	TGTGCCAGCAGCCTTGGGACAGGGGGGAACACTGAAGCTTTCTTT	CASSLGTGGNTEAFF
NA	NA	TRBV7-2	TRBJ1-1	TGTGCCAGCAGCTTAGGACAGATCATGAACACTGAAGCTTTCTTT	CASSLGQIMNTEAFF
NA	NA	TRBV12-3/TRBV12-4	TRBJ1-5	TGTGCCAGCAGCGGATCGGGGCAGCCCCAGCATTTT	CASSGSGQPQHF
NA	NA	TRBV5-1	TRBJ1-1	TGCGCCAGCAGCTTGGGACTCTTTAACACTGAAGCTTTCTTT	CASSLGLFNTEAFF
TRBD1	few	TRBV28	TRBJ1-2	TGTGCCAGCAGTTTAAATCGGGACAGGGGGCGCTTGGGCTACACCTTC	CASSLNRDRGRLGYTF
NA	NA	TRBV12-3/TRBV12-4	TRBJ1-2	TGTGCCAGCAGTTTAGTCGGGGTCTATGGCTACACCTTC	CASSLVGVYGYTF
TRBD1	NA	TRBV27	TRBJ2-3	TGTGCCAGCAGTTTACTGACAGGGAGCACAGATACGCAGTATTTT	CASSLLTGSTDTQYF
TRBD1	NA	TRBV5-5	TRBJ1-1	TGTGCCAGCAGCTTGGCCCAGGGGGTGCACACTGAAGCTTTCTTT	CASSLAQGVHTEAFF
NA	NA	TRBV6-4	TRBJ1-2	TGTGCCAGCAGTGACAGGTACCGGGATGGCTACACCTTC	CASSDRYRDGYTF
NA	NA	TRBV7-9	TRBJ2-7	TGTGCCAGCAGCCTGCTAGGGGGTCATTACGAGCAGTACTTC	CASSLLGGHYEQYF
NA	NA	TRBV15	TRBJ1-5	TGTGCCACCAGCAGAGGGGGCGAGGATCAGCCCCAGCATTTT	CATSRGGEDQPQHF
TRBD2	NA	TRBV18	TRBJ2-7	TGTGCCAGCTCACCAGCTAGCGGTAGGTCCTACGAGCAGTACTTC	CASSPASGRSYEQYF
TRBD2	NA	TRBV2	TRBJ2-7	TGTGCCAGCAGCGCCACAAGCGGGGCCTCCTACGAGCAGTACTTC	CASSATSGASYEQYF
NA	NA	TRBV7-3	TRBJ2-6	TGTGCCAGCAGCCGAAGCCTCTCTGGGGCCAACGTCCTGACTTTC	CASSRSLSGANVLTF
TRBD2	NA	TRBV2	TRBJ2-2	TGTGCCAGCAGCGAACTAGCGGGAGGGCTCACCGGGGAGCTGTTTTTT	CASSELAGGLTGELFF
NA	NA	TRBV25-1	TRBJ1-1	TGTGCCAGCAGTGGACTTCGGACAGTGAACACTGAAGCTTTCTTT	CASSGLRTVNTEAFF
NA	NA	TRBV6-6	TRBJ2-7	TGTGCCAGCCGTGCTAGCGAAAGCTCCTACGAGCAGTACTTC	CASRASESSYEQYF
NA	NA	TRBV28	TRBJ2-7	TGTGCCAGCAGTTTGGCCACCTTATACGAGCAGTACTTC	CASSLATLYEQYF
NA	NA	TRBV30	TRBJ1-1	TGTGCCTGGGGGGAGGGTTACACTGAAGCTTTCTTT	CAWGEGYTEAFF
TRBD1	NA	TRBV7-2	TRBJ1-1	TGTGCCAGCAGCTTTGGGGCAGGGGGCCTGAACACTGAAGCTTTCTTT	CASSFGAGGLNTEAFF
NA	NA	TRBV6-2/TRBV6-3	TRBJ2-5	TGTGCCAGCAGTTACGGGGGGAGTAGGCAAGAGACCCAGTACTTC	CASSYGGSRQETQYF
NA	NA	TRBV30	TRBJ2-7	TGTGCAACTGGAAGTTGGCGGGTACCCTACGAGCAGTACTTC	CATGSWRVPYEQYF
TRBD1	NA	TRBV5-1	TRBJ2-5	TGCGCCAGCAGCTCCTTAGGGACAGGAGAGACCCAGTACTTC	CASSSLGTGETQYF
TRBD1	NA	TRBV28	TRBJ2-7	TGTGCCAGCAGCTCCGATCGGACAGGGTACGACGAGCAGTACTTC	CASSSDRTGYDEQYF
NA	NA	TRBV19	TRBJ1-5	TGTGCCAGTAGTCGGGGGGTGGACAGATATCAGCCCCAGCATTTT	CASSRGVDRYQPQHF